This TCR beta chain was sequenced for a study of cytomegalovirus exposure and HLA in healthy donors. V dropped 6 bases and J dropped 10 bases, with 21 bases sitting between them. The CDR3 extends over 14 amino acids. Germline loops: CDR1 KGHSH, CDR2 LQKENI. PCR used 60 Vbeta primers and 13 Jbeta primers. Data came from immunoSEQ multiplex PCR; TCRdb stores just in-frame clones and leaves some out. The sample includes 40,000 to 45,000 clones, roughly 47% of them seen just once. The clonotype was recovered from a human donor in good health. J is TRBJ1-2 and V is TRBV18; a possible D gene is TRBD1 (5 bases). Sequenced input: PBMCs. CDR3 nucleotides: TGTGCCAGCTCTCCCAACCCGGACACGTATTCCTACACCTTC. This translates into CASSPNPDTYSYTF.